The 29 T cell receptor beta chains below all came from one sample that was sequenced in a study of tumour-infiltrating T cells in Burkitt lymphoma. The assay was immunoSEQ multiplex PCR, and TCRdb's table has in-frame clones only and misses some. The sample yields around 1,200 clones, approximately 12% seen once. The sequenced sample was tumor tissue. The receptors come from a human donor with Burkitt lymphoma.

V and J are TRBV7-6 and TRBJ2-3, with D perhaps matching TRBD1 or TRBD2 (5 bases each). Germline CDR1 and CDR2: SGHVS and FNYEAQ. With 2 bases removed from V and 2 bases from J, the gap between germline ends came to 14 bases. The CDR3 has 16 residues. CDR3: CASSLKPGGVTDTQYF. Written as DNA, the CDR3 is TGTGCCAGCAGCTTAAAACCTGGGGGTGTCACAGATACGCAGTATTTT. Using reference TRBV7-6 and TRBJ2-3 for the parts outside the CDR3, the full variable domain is GAGVSQSPRYKVTKRGQDVALRCDPISGHVSLYWYRQALGQGPEFLTYFNYEAQQDKSGLPNDRFSAERPEGSISTLTIQRTEQRDSAMYRCASSLKPGGVTDTQYFGPGTRLTVL.

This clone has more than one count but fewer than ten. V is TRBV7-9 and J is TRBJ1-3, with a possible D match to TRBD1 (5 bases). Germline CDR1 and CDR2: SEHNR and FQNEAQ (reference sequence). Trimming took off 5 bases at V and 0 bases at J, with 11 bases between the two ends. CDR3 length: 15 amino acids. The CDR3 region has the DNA TGTGCCAGCAGCCCTGACAGTAGCTCTGGAAACACCATATATTTT. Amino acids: CASSPDSSSGNTIYF.

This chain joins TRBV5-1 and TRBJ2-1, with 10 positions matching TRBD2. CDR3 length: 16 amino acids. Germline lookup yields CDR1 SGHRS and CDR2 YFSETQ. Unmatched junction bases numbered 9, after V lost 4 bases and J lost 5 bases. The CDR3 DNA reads TGCGCCAGCAGCCCTAAGACTAGCGGGTCAAACAATGAGCAGTTCTTC. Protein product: CASSPKTSGSNNEQFF.

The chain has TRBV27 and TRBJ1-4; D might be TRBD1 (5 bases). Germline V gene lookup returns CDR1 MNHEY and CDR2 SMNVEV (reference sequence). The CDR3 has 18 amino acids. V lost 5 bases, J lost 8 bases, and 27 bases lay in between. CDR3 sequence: CASSLTGGGGRFSEKLFF. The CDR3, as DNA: TGTGCCAGCAGTCTTACCGGGGGGGGAGGTCGGTTCTCCGAAAAACTGTTTTTT. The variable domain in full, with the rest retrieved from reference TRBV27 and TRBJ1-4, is EAQVTQNPRYLITVTGKKLTVTCSQNMNHEYMSWYRQDPGLGLRQIYYSMNVEVTDKGDVPEGYKVSRKEKRNFPLILESPSPNQTSLYFCASSLTGGGGRFSEKLFFGSGTQLSVL.

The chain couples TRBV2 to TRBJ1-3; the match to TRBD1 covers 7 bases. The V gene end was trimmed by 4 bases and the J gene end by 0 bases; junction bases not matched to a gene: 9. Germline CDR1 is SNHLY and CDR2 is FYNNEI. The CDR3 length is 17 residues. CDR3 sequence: CASSVRLGGYSGNTIYF. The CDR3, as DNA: TGTGCCAGCAGTGTAAGACTAGGGGGCTACTCTGGAAACACCATATATTTT.

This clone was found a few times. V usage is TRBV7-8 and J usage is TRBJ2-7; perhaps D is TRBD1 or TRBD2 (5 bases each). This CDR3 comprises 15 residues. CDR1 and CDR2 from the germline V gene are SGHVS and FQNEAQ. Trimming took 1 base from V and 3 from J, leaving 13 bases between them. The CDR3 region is CASSLEGRVGYEQYV. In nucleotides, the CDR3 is TGTGCCAGCAGCTTAGAGGGGCGGGTAGGCTACGAGCAGTACGTC.

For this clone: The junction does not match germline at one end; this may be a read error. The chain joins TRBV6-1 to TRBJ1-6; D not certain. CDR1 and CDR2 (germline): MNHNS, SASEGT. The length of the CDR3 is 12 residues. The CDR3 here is CASREVLFSLHF. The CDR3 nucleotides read TGTGCCAGCAGGGAAGTACTTTTCTCCCTCCACTTT.

The CDR3 region is CASSQDRVGTEAFF. The DNA for the CDR3 is TGTGCCAGCAGCCAAGACAGGGTTGGGACTGAAGCTTTCTTT. The chain carries TRBV4-2 and TRBJ1-1; D is perhaps TRBD1 (5 bases). The CDR3 sequence is 14 residues long. Germline CDR1 is LGHNA and CDR2 is YNFKEQ. The V gene lost 0 bases and the J gene lost 5 bases, with 10 bases spanning the gap.

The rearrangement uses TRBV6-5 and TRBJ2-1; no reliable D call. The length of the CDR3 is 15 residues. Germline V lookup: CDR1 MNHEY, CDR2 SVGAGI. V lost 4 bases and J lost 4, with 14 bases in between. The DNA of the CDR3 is TGTGCCAGCAGTTCGGCGAGACTTCCGTACAATGAGCAGTTCTTC. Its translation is CASSSARLPYNEQFF.

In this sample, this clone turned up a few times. CDR3 residues: CASSRGGGRDTQYF. As DNA, the CDR3 is TGTGCCAGCAGCCGTGGAGGGGGCCGGGATACGCAGTATTTT. The V call is TRBV11-2, the J call TRBJ2-3, with a tentative D call TRBD1 (7 bases). The CDR3 covers 14 residues. V gave up 5 bases and J gave up 6 bases, with 15 bases separating them. Germline lookup yields CDR1 SGHAT and CDR2 FQNNGV. The full variable domain, with the rest looked up from reference TRBV11-2 and TRBJ2-3, is EAGVAQSPRYKIIEKRQSVAFWCNPISGHATLYWYQQILGQGPKLLIQFQNNGVVDDSQLPKDRFSAERLKGVDSTLKIQPAKLEDSAVYLCASSRGGGRDTQYFGPGTRLTVL.

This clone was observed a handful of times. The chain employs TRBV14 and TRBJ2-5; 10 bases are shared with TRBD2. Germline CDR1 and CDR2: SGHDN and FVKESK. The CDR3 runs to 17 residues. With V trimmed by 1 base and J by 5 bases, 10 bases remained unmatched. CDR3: CASSQGVSSGRDETQYF. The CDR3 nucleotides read TGTGCCAGCAGCCAAGGAGTTTCGAGCGGGAGGGATGAGACCCAGTACTTC.

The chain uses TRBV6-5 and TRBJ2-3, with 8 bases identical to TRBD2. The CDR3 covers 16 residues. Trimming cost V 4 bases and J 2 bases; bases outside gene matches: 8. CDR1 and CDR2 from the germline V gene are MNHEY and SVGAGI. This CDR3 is CASSFRSGGFTDTQYF. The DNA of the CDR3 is TGTGCCAGCAGTTTCCGCAGCGGGGGTTTCACAGATACGCAGTATTTT.

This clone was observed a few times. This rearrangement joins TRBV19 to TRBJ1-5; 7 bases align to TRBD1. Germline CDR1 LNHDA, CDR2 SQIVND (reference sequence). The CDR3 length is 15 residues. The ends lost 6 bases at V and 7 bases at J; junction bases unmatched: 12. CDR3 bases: TGTGCCAGTAGCTGGACAGGAGGCGATGGGCAGCCCCAGCATTTT. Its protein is CASSWTGGDGQPQHF.

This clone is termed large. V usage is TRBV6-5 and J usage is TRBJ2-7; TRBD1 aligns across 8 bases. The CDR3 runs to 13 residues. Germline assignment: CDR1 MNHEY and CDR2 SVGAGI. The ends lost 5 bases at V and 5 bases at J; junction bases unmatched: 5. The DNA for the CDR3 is TGTGCCAGCAGTAAGGACAGGGCCCACGAGCAGTACGTC. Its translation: CASSKDRAHEQYV.

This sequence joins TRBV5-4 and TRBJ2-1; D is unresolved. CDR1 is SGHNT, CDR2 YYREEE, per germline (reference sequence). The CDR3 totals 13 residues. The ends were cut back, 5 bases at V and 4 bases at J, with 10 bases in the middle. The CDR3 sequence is CASSSDSYNEQFF. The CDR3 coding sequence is TGTGCCAGCAGTTCCGATTCATACAATGAGCAGTTCTTC.

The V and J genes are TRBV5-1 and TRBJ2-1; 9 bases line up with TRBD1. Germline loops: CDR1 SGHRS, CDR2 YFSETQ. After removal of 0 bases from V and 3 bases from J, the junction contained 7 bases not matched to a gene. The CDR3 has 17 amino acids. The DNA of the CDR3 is TGCGCCAGCAGCTTGGGTTTAGGGACAGGGCTCTACAATGAGCAGTTCTTC. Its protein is CASSLGLGTGLYNEQFF.

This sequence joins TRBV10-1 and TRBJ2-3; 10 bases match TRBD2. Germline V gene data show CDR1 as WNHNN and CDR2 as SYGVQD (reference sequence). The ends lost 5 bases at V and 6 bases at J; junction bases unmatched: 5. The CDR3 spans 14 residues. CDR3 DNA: TGCGCCAGCAGTTCCGGGACTAGCGCTGATACGCAGTATTTT. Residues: CASSSGTSADTQYF.

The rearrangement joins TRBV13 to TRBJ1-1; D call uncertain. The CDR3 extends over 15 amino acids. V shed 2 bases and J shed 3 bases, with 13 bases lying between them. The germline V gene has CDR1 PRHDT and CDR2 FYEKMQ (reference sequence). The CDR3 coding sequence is TGTGCCAGCAGCTTAATGGGTAGGTGGGACACTGAAGCTTTCTTT. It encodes CASSLMGRWDTEAFF.

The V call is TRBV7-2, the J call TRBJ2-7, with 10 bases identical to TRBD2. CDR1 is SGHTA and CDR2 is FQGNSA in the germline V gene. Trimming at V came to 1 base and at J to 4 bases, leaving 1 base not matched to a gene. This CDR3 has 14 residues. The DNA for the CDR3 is TGTGCCAGCAGCTTAGGAGCGGGAGGGTACGAGCAGTACGTC. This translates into CASSLGAGGYEQYV.

CDR3 in DNA: TGTGCCAGCAGTTCGGGACTCCTTGACGAGCAGTACTTC. Translated, it gives CASSSGLLDEQYF. This sequence joins TRBV6-5 and TRBJ2-5; D possibly corresponds to TRBD2 (6 bases). The end of the DNA aligns better with TRBJ2-7, so the J call may be wrong. CDR3 length: 13 residues. Germline V CDR1 and CDR2: MNHEY, SVGAGI.

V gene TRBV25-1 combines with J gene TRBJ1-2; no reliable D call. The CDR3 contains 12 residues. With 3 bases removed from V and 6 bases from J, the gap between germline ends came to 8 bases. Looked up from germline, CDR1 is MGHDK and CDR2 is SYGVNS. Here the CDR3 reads CASSDQTDGYTF. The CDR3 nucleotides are TGTGCCAGCAGTGACCAGACCGATGGCTACACCTTC.

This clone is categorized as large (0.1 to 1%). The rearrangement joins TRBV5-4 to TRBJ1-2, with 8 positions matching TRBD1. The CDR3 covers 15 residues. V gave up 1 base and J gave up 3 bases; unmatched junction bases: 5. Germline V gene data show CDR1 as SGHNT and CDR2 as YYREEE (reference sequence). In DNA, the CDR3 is TGTGCCAGCAGCTTGAGTGGCAGGGGGCACTATGGCTACACCTTC. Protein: CASSLSGRGHYGYTF.

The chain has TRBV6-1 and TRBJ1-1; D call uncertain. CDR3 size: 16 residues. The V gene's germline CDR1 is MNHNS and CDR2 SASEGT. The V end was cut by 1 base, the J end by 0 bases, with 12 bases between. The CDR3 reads CASSEDLRGLNTEAFF. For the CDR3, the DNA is TGTGCCAGCAGTGAAGACCTGAGAGGTTTGAACACTGAAGCTTTCTTT.

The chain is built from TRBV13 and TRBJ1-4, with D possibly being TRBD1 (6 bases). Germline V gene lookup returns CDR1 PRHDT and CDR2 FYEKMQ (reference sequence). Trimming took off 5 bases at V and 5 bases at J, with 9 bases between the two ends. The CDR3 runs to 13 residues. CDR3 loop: CASSRDTNEKLFF. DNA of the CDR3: TGTGCCAGCAGCCGGGACACGAATGAAAAACTGTTTTTT.

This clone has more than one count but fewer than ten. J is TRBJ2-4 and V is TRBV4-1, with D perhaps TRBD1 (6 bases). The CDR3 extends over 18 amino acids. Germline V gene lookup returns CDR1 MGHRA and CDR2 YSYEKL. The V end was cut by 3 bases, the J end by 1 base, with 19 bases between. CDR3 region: CASSHRTALIWAKNIQYF. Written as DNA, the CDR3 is TGCGCCAGCAGCCATAGGACAGCCCTAATCTGGGCCAAAAACATTCAGTACTTC.

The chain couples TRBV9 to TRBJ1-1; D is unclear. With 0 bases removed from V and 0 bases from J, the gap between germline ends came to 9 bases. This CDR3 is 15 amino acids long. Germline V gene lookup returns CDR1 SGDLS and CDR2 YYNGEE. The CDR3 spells CASSVGPGLNTEAFF. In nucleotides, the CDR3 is TGTGCCAGCAGCGTAGGTCCAGGATTGAACACTGAAGCTTTCTTT.

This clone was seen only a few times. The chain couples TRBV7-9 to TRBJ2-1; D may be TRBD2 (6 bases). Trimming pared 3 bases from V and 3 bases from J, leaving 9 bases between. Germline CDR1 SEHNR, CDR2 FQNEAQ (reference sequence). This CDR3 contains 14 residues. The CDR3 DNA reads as TGTGCCAGCAGCTTCGCCGGGGGCTACAATGAGCAGTTCTTC. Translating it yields CASSFAGGYNEQFF.

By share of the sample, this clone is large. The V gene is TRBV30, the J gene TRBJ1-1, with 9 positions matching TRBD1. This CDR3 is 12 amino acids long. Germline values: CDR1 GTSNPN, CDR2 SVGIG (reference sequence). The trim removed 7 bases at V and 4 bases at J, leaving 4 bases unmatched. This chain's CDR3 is CAFGQGFTEAFF. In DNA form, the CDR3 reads TGTGCCTTCGGACAGGGGTTCACTGAAGCTTTCTTT. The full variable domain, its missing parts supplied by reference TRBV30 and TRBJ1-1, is SQTIHQWPATLVQPVGSPLSLECTVEGTSNPNLYWYRQAAGRGLQLLFYSVGIGQISSEVPQNLSASRPQDRQFILSSKKLLLSDSGFYLCAFGQGFTEAFFGQGTRLTVV.

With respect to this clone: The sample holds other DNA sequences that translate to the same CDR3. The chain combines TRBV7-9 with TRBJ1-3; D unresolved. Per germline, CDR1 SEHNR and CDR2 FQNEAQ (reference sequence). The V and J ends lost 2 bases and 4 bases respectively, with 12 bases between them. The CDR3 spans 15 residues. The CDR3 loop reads CASSLMVRGGNTIYF. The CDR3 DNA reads TGTGCCAGCAGCTTAATGGTCAGAGGAGGAAACACCATATATTTT.